This TCR beta chain appears in the sequencing data of a study of control samples from healthy donors and cancer patients. Using immunoSEQ multiplex PCR, the repertoire was profiled, and TCRdb retains in-frame clones only, with some absent. This table has 70,000 or so clones, approximately 84% appearing once. This CDR3 is 13 amino acids long. V lost 9 bases and J lost 4; bases outside the gene matches: 4. Germline V gene data show CDR1 as SGHKS and CDR2 as YYEKEE (reference sequence). What was sequenced was blood. This TCR derives from a man aged 50 to 59 in good health. The V and J genes are TRBV5-5 and TRBJ2-1; 10 nucleotides match TRBD2. CDR3 nucleotide sequence: TGTGCCACCCAACTAGCGGGATACAATGAGCAGTTCTTC. Protein sequence: CATQLAGYNEQFF.